This TCR beta chain came from a study of lymphopenia after photon versus proton radiotherapy (dated by TCRdb to the late 2010s). Looking at the study overall: The immunological effects of photon versus proton radiation therapy were compared in patients with gastrointestinal tumors who developed high-grade lymphopenia. The cohort comprised 15 to 20 patients with gastrointestinal tumors who received either photon or proton therapy and then developed lymphopenia. The goal of the study was to characterize the differences between the two radiation modalities in how they affect the immune system. General study outcomes and caveats: The authors looked at the survival association only in patients who died, and they framed better survival with proton therapy as a possibility rather than a demonstrated result. Relative stability during treatment was observed in proton-treated patients, whereas loss of naive T cells and TCR diversity and gain of effector/memory populations were observed in photon-treated patients. Across the cohort, a larger post-nadir drop in TCR diversity was inversely correlated with overall survival time among patients who died. After the lymphocyte count nadir, oligoclonal expansion, especially of CD8+ Temra cells, was observed in photon-treated repertoires, and the drop in diversity was driven by this expansion.

CDR1 and CDR2 (SGHTA, FQGNSA) derive from the germline V gene. Inclusive of the bounding cysteine and phenylalanine, the CDR3 is 16 residues long. The sequence is cut down to CDR3 DNA, 48 bases in frame from base 1. V is cut by 5 bases and J by 3 bases, and the space between the germline ends is 17 bases. Points on this clone: Its target antigen remains unknown. Base qualities are missing; no much larger clone stands one base away.

Library preparation was by the immunoSEQ multiplex PCR assay. Deep sequencing of rearranged TCR beta loci, alongside multiparametric flow cytometry, was used to profile T cell repertoires. TCRdb retrieved this table from immuneACCESS and kept in-frame rearrangements only. Not all clones are present; in checked studies, unresolved V genes account for under half, and no reason is known for the remainder. The sample table records fewer than 30,000 clones; around 90% of these occur just once. The ten top clones hold roughly 19% of the sample. This receptor was taken from a man aged 45 to 65 with gastric cancer. The V gene is TRBV7-2 and the J gene is TRBJ2-1; the D gene is possibly TRBD1 or TRBD2, each agreeing over 5 bases. Sequencing was performed on peripheral blood, taken from a patient treated with photon-based radiotherapy. The nucleotides read TGTGCCAGCAGCGTCGGGGCAGGGTCGGTCTACAATGAGCAGTTCTTC. Its translation is CASSVGAGSVYNEQFF. Beyond the CDR3, the reference TRBV7-2 and TRBJ2-1 genes provide the residues; the full variable domain reads: GAGVSQSPSNKVTEKGKDVELRCDPISGHTALYWYRQSLGQGLEFLIYFQGNSAPDKSGLPSDRFSAERTGGSVSTLTIQRTQQEDSAVYLCASSVGAGSVYNEQFFGPGTRLTVL.